One sample yielded the 7 T cell receptor beta chains listed below, sequenced in a study of T-cell reconstitution after alpha-beta-depleted transplantation in children. Using unique molecular identifiers, the investigators prepared the TCRbeta library. TCRdb called the PCR reads again in MiXCR, with one record for every CDR3 protein. The table includes more than 450,000 distinct CDR3 sequences, approximately 20% detected once. The specimen comprised PBMCs from the stem cell graft donor, sampled from the stem cell graft. The receptors originated from a human donor who donated a stem cell graft to a child with acute lymphoblastic leukemia.

This clonotype was counted a few times. V usage is TRBV4-1 and J usage is TRBJ1-5, with 8 bases fitting TRBD1. V shed 4 bases and J 0 bases; nucleotides not matched to a gene: 20. CDR1 MGHRA and CDR2 YSYEKL come from the germline V gene. The CDR3 sequence is 21 residues long. The CDR3 sequence is CASSLGETGAVTGNSNQPQHF. The CDR3 DNA reads TGCGCCAGCAGCCTTGGGGAGACAGGGGCCGTCACAGGGAATAGCAATCAGCCCCAGCATTTT.

CDR3 residues: CATSRDLGQGRNTIYF. The CDR3 DNA follows: TGTGCCACCAGCAGAGATCTGGGACAGGGGCGAAACACCATATATTTT. This chain connects TRBV15 to TRBJ1-3; TRBD1 matches at 10 bases. This CDR3 region has 16 residues. The germline V gene encodes CDR1 LNHNV and CDR2 YYDKDF (reference sequence). Trimming took 0 bases from V and 5 from J; bases not matched to a gene: 4.

This clonotype has only a few counts. The J gene is TRBJ2-7, the V gene TRBV20-1; 11 nucleotides line up with TRBD1. CDR1 DFQATT and CDR2 SNEGSKA come from the germline V gene (reference sequence). V trimming: 5 bases; J trimming: 6 bases; junction bases outside the gene matches: 9. The CDR3 is made up of 14 amino acids. CDR3 nucleotide sequence: TGCAGTGCTTTCCTCCCGGGACAGGGGGGCGAGCAGTACTTC. Amino acid sequence: CSAFLPGQGGEQYF.

J is TRBJ2-7 and V is TRBV6-1, with TRBD1 matching over 8 bases. The germline V gene encodes CDR1 MNHNS and CDR2 SASEGT. CDR3 length: 14 residues. After removal of 6 bases from V and 5 bases from J, the junction contained 9 bases not matched to a gene. The CDR3 DNA reads as TGTGCCAGCAGATCCCGGACAGGGTACGACGAGCAGTACTTC. This translates into CASRSRTGYDEQYF.

The chain links TRBV5-1 to TRBJ1-1; perhaps TRBD1 as D (5 bases). Germline-derived CDR1 and CDR2 are SGHRS and YFSETQ. This CDR3 is built from 15 residues. Trimming took 0 bases from V and 0 from J, leaving 9 bases between them. The CDR3 loop is CASSLEGNMNTEAFF. Written as DNA, the CDR3 is TGCGCCAGCAGCTTGGAGGGGAACATGAACACTGAAGCTTTCTTT.

V usage is TRBV18 and J usage is TRBJ2-7; 8 bases are a match to TRBD2. Looked up from germline, CDR1 is KGHSH and CDR2 is LQKENI. CDR3 size: 17 residues. After removal of 3 bases from V and 0 bases from J, the junction contained 10 bases not matched to a gene. The CDR3 spells CASSPIERELTSYEQYF. CDR3 coding DNA: TGTGCCAGCTCACCGATTGAGCGGGAGTTAACCTCCTACGAGCAGTACTTC.

The rearrangement links TRBV6-2 or TRBV6-3 to TRBJ1-1; weak D call: TRBD1 (5 bases). The CDR3 loop spans 13 amino acids. The V and J ends lost 8 bases and 1 base respectively, with 11 bases between them. The germline V gene has CDR1 MNHEY and CDR2 SVGEGT. The CDR3 nucleotides are TGTGCCAGCCAGGGATCGCCGAACACTGAAGCTTTCTTT. Translated: CASQGSPNTEAFF.